The entry below describes one T cell receptor (beta chain). Which antigen it targets is not known. No base quality information exists; no much larger clone differs at one position. The data originate from a study of T cell changes during pregnancy in multiple sclerosis (dated by TCRdb to the late 2010s). General notes on the study: The study examined how the T cell repertoire changed over the course of pregnancy in women with multiple sclerosis.

The CDR3 has 14 amino acids, counting the end cysteine and phenylalanine. Only CDR3 DNA is held: 42 bases, read in frame from base 1. The germline V gene provides CDR1 SGHVS and CDR2 FNYEAQ. V is trimmed back by 1 base and J by 5 bases, and the junction contains 0 bases that no gene match accounts for. The library was obtained by the immunoSEQ multiplex PCR assay. TCRdb holds this immuneACCESS table with in-frame rearrangements only. Some clones are missing; in checked studies, unresolved V genes explain under half, and the rest has no known cause. For this sample there are over 70,000 clones; around 92% appear just once. About 2.4% of the sample is in the top ten clones.

This receptor was obtained from a female donor with multiple sclerosis, enrolled in a pregnancy study. Recombination connected TRBV7-6 to TRBJ2-1; 9 of the junction bases match TRBD2. Sequencing used peripheral blood, obtained in the third trimester of pregnancy. CDR3 region: CASSLGLADNEQFF. The nucleotide sequence is given as TGTGCCAGCAGCTTAGGACTAGCGGACAATGAGCAGTTCTTC.